Listed below are T cell receptor beta chains from one sample, sequenced in a study of CD8 T cells in ankylosing spondylitis. One entry per CDR3 protein, called by TCRdb with MiXCR from the 5' RACE reads. This table holds fewer than 500,000 distinct CDR3 sequences, roughly a quarter found once. Sequences were obtained from blood, either unsorted or a sorted T cell fraction (not recorded which). The receptors stem from a male donor with ankylosing spondylitis. Each CDR3 is given with its conserved first and last residue. A D gene is named only where the DNA matches it firmly. Size tells how often a clone was seen (once, few, many) or the class of an expanded clone, and some rows leave it out.

>NA|TRBV18|TRBJ2-3|NA
CASSPRLQDTQYF
TGTGCCAGCTCACCACGGCTTCAAGATACGCAGTATTTT
>NA|TRBV12-3/TRBV12-4|TRBJ2-3|TRBD2
CASTWDYGTDTQYF
TGTGCCAGCACCTGGGACTACGGCACAGATACGCAGTATTTT
>few|TRBV30|TRBJ2-2|NA
CAWSVAAGSGELFF
TGTGCCTGGAGTGTTGCGGCAGGGTCCGGGGAGCTGTTTTTT
>NA|TRBV20-1|TRBJ1-2|NA
CSAARGADGYTF
TGCAGTGCCGCCCGGGGGGCCGATGGCTACACCTTC
>NA|TRBV20-1|TRBJ2-4|NA
CSARVGGWDIQYF
TGCAGTGCTAGAGTGGGGGGTTGGGACATTCAGTACTTC
>many|TRBV20-1|TRBJ2-5|TRBD2
CSAGLAGAGETQYF
TGCAGTGCTGGATTAGCGGGAGCTGGCGAGACCCAGTACTTC
>NA|TRBV19|TRBJ1-1|NA
CASSIGQGGTEAFF
TGTGCCAGTAGTATCGGGCAGGGCGGCACTGAAGCTTTCTTT
>once|TRBV20-1|TRBJ1-3|NA
CSAWNPQTLSGNTIYF
TGCAGTGCCTGGAACCCTCAAACCCTCTCTGGAAACACCATATATTTT
>many|TRBV10-3|TRBJ1-4|NA
CAIREGMTNEKLFF
TGTGCCATCAGAGAAGGGATGACTAATGAAAAACTGTTTTTT
>few|TRBV20-1|TRBJ1-5|TRBD1
CSATLRGTGKNQPQHF
TGCAGTGCTACTCTACGAGGGACAGGGAAAAATCAGCCCCAGCATTTT
>NA|TRBV11-2|TRBJ2-1|NA
CASSLDPNRDNEQFF
TGTGCCAGCAGCTTAGATCCGAACAGGGACAATGAGCAGTTCTTC
>NA|TRBV20-1|TRBJ1-1|NA
CSASRGRGEAFF
TGCAGTGCTTCCCGCGGGCGAGGGGAAGCTTTCTTT
>NA|TRBV7-8|TRBJ2-6|NA
CASSPTVYSGANVLTF
TGTGCCAGCAGTCCCACCGTTTACTCTGGGGCCAACGTCCTGACTTTC
>few|TRBV29-1|TRBJ2-7|TRBD1
CSVNDRGTDEQYF
TGCAGCGTTAATGACAGGGGGACGGACGAGCAGTACTTC
>few|TRBV15|TRBJ2-3|TRBD2
CATSRGLAGSTDTQYF
TGTGCCACCAGCAGGGGACTAGCGGGATCCACAGATACGCAGTATTTT
>few|TRBV3-1|TRBJ1-1|NA
CASGWGRGTEAFF
TGTGCCAGCGGGTGGGGCCGGGGGACTGAAGCTTTCTTT
>NA|TRBV6-2/TRBV6-3|TRBJ1-2|TRBD1
CASRSTGAAGYTF
TGTGCCAGCAGATCAACAGGGGCGGCTGGCTACACCTTC
>few|TRBV7-9|TRBJ2-1|NA
CASSYAGGLNNEQFF
TGTGCCAGCAGTTACGCGGGTGGCCTCAACAATGAGCAGTTCTTC
>many|TRBV6-6|TRBJ2-3|TRBD2
CATAGDTDTQYF
TGTGCCACGGCGGGAGATACAGATACGCAGTATTTT
>few|TRBV10-3|TRBJ2-3|NA
CAISESPQSTQYF
TGTGCCATCAGTGAAAGTCCCCAGAGTACGCAGTATTTT
>NA|TRBV29-1|TRBJ2-3|NA
CSVEGGPKDTQYF
TGCAGCGTTGAGGGGGGCCCCAAAGATACGCAGTATTTT
>few|TRBV20-1|TRBJ2-3|NA
CSARYLRFSTDTQYF
TGCAGTGCTCGTTATCTTAGATTTTCCACAGATACGCAGTATTTT
>NA|TRBV2|TRBJ2-2|NA
CASSGAGELFF
TGTGCCAGCAGTGGGGCCGGGGAGCTGTTTTTT
>NA|TRBV2|TRBJ1-2|TRBD1
CASSAGTGYRYGYTF
TGTGCCAGCAGCGCCGGGACAGGGTATCGGTATGGCTACACCTTC
>NA|TRBV5-1|TRBJ2-7|TRBD1
CASSLGTGAAYEQYF
TGCGCCAGCAGCTTGGGGACAGGGGCCGCCTACGAGCAGTACTTC
>NA|TRBV9|TRBJ2-3|NA
CASSESVAVAQYF
TGTGCCAGCAGCGAATCGGTAGCAGTGGCGCAGTATTTT
>few|TRBV29-1|TRBJ1-1|NA
CSVSPGGNTEAFF
TGCAGCGTTTCCCCCGGGGGAAACACTGAAGCTTTCTTT
>few|TRBV29-1|TRBJ2-1|TRBD1
CSVEEGTGPTGEQFF
TGCAGCGTTGAGGAGGGGACAGGGCCCACGGGTGAGCAGTTCTTC
>few|TRBV29-1|TRBJ1-1|NA
CSVAQGGYTEAFF
TGCAGCGTAGCCCAGGGAGGATACACTGAAGCTTTCTTT
>few|TRBV9|TRBJ2-1|NA
CASSVGSSMYEQFF
TGTGCCAGCAGCGTAGGCTCATCCATGTATGAGCAGTTCTTC
>few|TRBV2|TRBJ1-4|TRBD1
CASSLRTGTSEKLFF
TGTGCCAGCAGTTTACGGACAGGGACGTCAGAAAAACTGTTTTTT
>NA|TRBV27|TRBJ1-5|NA
CASSFRDPNQPQHF
TGTGCCAGCAGTTTCCGGGATCCCAATCAGCCCCAGCATTTT
>NA|TRBV18|TRBJ2-3|TRBD2
CASSPRIYRTRPTDTQYF
TGTGCCAGCTCACCACGGATTTATCGGACTAGACCCACAGATACGCAGTATTTT
>NA|TRBV18|TRBJ1-2|NA
CASSQIPLRRGNYGYTF
TGTGCCAGCTCCCAAATCCCTTTACGAAGGGGTAACTATGGCTACACCTTC